The rows below give T cell receptor beta chains drawn from one sample of a study of siplizumab effects on memory and regulatory T cells. This table comes from immunoSEQ multiplex PCR, and its TCRdb copy is limited to in-frame clones, with some not included. The table lists around 100,000 clones, about 93% of them singletons. Source material: non-Treg CD4+ T cells sorted from blood. The receptors come from a human donor in good health. Both conserved end residues are part of each CDR3. D genes are given only for firm matches. Rows may omit the clone size; those that give it use once, few, many or a size class.

d_gene: TRBD1; v_gene: TRBV7-2; j_gene: TRBJ1-1; abundance: .; CDR3aa: CASSFELGTGGTEAFF; CDR3nt: TGTGCCAGCAGCTTCGAGCTCGGGACAGGGGGCACTGAAGCTTTCTTT
d_gene: .; v_gene: TRBV7-8; j_gene: TRBJ2-3; abundance: .; CDR3aa: CASSLSLGADTQYF; CDR3nt: TGTGCCAGCAGCTTAAGCCTCGGGGCAGATACGCAGTATTTT
d_gene: .; v_gene: TRBV10-3; j_gene: TRBJ2-3; abundance: once; CDR3aa: CAIRASGLQYF; CDR3nt: TGTGCCATCAGGGCTAGTGGGTTGCAGTATTTT
d_gene: .; v_gene: TRBV5-4; j_gene: TRBJ2-1; abundance: .; CDR3aa: CASSYRAYNEQFF; CDR3nt: TGTGCCAGCAGCTACAGGGCCTACAATGAGCAGTTCTTC
d_gene: TRBD2; v_gene: TRBV6-1; j_gene: TRBJ2-7; abundance: .; CDR3aa: CASRSRDYNYEQYF; CDR3nt: TGTGCCAGCAGAAGCCGGGACTATAACTACGAGCAGTACTTC
d_gene: TRBD1; v_gene: TRBV4-1; j_gene: TRBJ1-5; abundance: .; CDR3aa: CASSQQDRGRNQPQHF; CDR3nt: TGCGCCAGCAGCCAACAAGACAGGGGGCGTAATCAGCCCCAGCATTTT
d_gene: .; v_gene: TRBV19; j_gene: TRBJ2-3; abundance: .; CDR3aa: CASSIVRGTDTQYF; CDR3nt: TGTGCCAGTAGTATTGTTCGGGGGACAGATACGCAGTATTTT
d_gene: .; v_gene: TRBV6-1; j_gene: TRBJ1-5; abundance: .; CDR3aa: CASSGKQGWPSPQHF; CDR3nt: TGTGCCAGCAGTGGGAAACAGGGATGGCCTTCGCCCCAGCATTTT
d_gene: .; v_gene: TRBV18; j_gene: TRBJ2-7; abundance: .; CDR3aa: CASSPPGQTYEQYF; CDR3nt: TGTGCCAGCTCACCACCTGGACAGACTTACGAGCAGTACTTC
d_gene: TRBD2; v_gene: TRBV6-5; j_gene: TRBJ2-7; abundance: .; CDR3aa: CASSRLAGAGEQYF; CDR3nt: TGTGCCAGCAGTCGACTAGCGGGAGCTGGCGAGCAGTACTTC
d_gene: .; v_gene: TRBV6-5; j_gene: TRBJ1-1; abundance: once; CDR3aa: CASSYRRTSNTEAFF; CDR3nt: TGTGCCAGCAGTTACCGGAGGACCTCAAACACTGAAGCTTTCTTT
d_gene: .; v_gene: TRBV4-1; j_gene: TRBJ1-1; abundance: .; CDR3aa: CASSQARTSTNTEAFF; CDR3nt: TGCGCCAGCAGCCAAGCGCGAACTTCAACGAACACTGAAGCTTTCTTT
d_gene: TRBD1; v_gene: TRBV7-3; j_gene: TRBJ2-2; abundance: .; CDR3aa: CASSSRGQGAGELFF; CDR3nt: TGTGCCAGCAGCTCACGGGGACAGGGGGCCGGGGAGCTGTTTTTT
d_gene: .; v_gene: TRBV29-1; j_gene: TRBJ2-3; abundance: .; CDR3aa: CSVEGTASTDTQYF; CDR3nt: TGCAGCGTTGAAGGGACAGCTAGCACAGATACGCAGTATTTT
d_gene: .; v_gene: TRBV19; j_gene: TRBJ1-1; abundance: .; CDR3aa: CASRTGRHTEAFF; CDR3nt: TGTGCCAGTAGGACAGGCCGGCACACTGAAGCTTTCTTT
d_gene: .; v_gene: TRBV25-1; j_gene: TRBJ1-2; abundance: .; CDR3aa: CASSEELGDYGYTF; CDR3nt: TGTGCCAGCAGTGAGGAGTTGGGGGACTATGGCTACACCTTC
d_gene: .; v_gene: TRBV28; j_gene: TRBJ2-3; abundance: .; CDR3aa: CASSLGVTSTDTQYF; CDR3nt: TGTGCCAGCAGTTTAGGGGTGACTAGCACAGATACGCAGTATTTT
d_gene: TRBD2; v_gene: TRBV5-4; j_gene: TRBJ2-7; abundance: .; CDR3aa: CASSLVAGGYEQYF; CDR3nt: TGTGCCAGCAGCTTGGTTGCGGGGGGCTACGAGCAGTACTTC
d_gene: TRBD1; v_gene: TRBV29-1; j_gene: TRBJ1-2; abundance: .; CDR3aa: CSVAGGQTNYGHTF; CDR3nt: TGCAGCGTTGCGGGGGGACAGACTAACTATGGCCACACCTTC
d_gene: .; v_gene: TRBV6-1; j_gene: TRBJ2-3; abundance: .; CDR3aa: CASSERPAAGTDTQYF; CDR3nt: TGTGCCAGCAGTGAAAGGCCAGCGGCTGGCACAGATACGCAGTATTTT
d_gene: .; v_gene: TRBV9; j_gene: TRBJ2-3; abundance: .; CDR3aa: CASSGRETRDTQYF; CDR3nt: TGTGCCAGCAGCGGGAGGGAGACCCGGGATACGCAGTATTTT
d_gene: TRBD2; v_gene: TRBV5-1; j_gene: TRBJ2-4; abundance: .; CDR3aa: CASSFLAGEVNIQYF; CDR3nt: TGCGCCAGCAGCTTCCTAGCGGGAGAGGTAAACATTCAGTACTTC
d_gene: .; v_gene: TRBV19; j_gene: TRBJ2-7; abundance: .; CDR3aa: CARTDSYEQYF; CDR3nt: TGTGCCCGGACGGACAGTTACGAGCAGTACTTC
d_gene: .; v_gene: TRBV5-1; j_gene: TRBJ1-2; abundance: .; CDR3aa: CASSLNTNYGYTF; CDR3nt: TGCGCCAGCAGCTTGAACACTAACTATGGCTACACCTTC
d_gene: TRBD1; v_gene: TRBV29-1; j_gene: TRBJ1-2; abundance: .; CDR3aa: CSVGPEGETGQGKYGYTF; CDR3nt: TGCAGCGTTGGGCCTGAGGGGGAAACGGGACAGGGAAAATATGGCTACACCTTC
d_gene: .; v_gene: TRBV19; j_gene: TRBJ2-5; abundance: .; CDR3aa: CASSAGTVQETQYF; CDR3nt: TGTGCCAGTAGCGCGGGGACAGTGCAAGAGACCCAGTACTTC
d_gene: .; v_gene: TRBV5-4; j_gene: TRBJ2-1; abundance: .; CDR3aa: CASSAPIGHEQFF; CDR3nt: TGTGCCAGCAGCGCCCCGATCGGCCATGAGCAGTTCTTC
d_gene: .; v_gene: TRBV19; j_gene: TRBJ1-5; abundance: .; CDR3aa: CASSKGRQPQHF; CDR3nt: TGTGCCAGTAGTAAGGGCAGGCAGCCCCAGCATTTT
d_gene: .; v_gene: TRBV11-2; j_gene: TRBJ2-5; abundance: .; CDR3aa: CASSRSGQETQYF; CDR3nt: TGTGCCAGCAGCCGGAGCGGGCAAGAGACCCAGTACTTC
d_gene: .; v_gene: TRBV21-1; j_gene: TRBJ2-1; abundance: .; CDR3aa: CASSARRQANNEQFF; CDR3nt: TGTGCCAGCAGCGCAAGGCGACAGGCCAACAATGAGCAGTTCTTC
d_gene: .; v_gene: TRBV7-7; j_gene: TRBJ2-1; abundance: .; CDR3aa: CASSLFMSRAQFF; CDR3nt: TGTGCTAGCAGCTTATTTATGAGTCGTGCGCAGTTCTTC
d_gene: .; v_gene: TRBV27; j_gene: TRBJ1-5; abundance: .; CDR3aa: CASSRPDQPQHF; CDR3nt: TGTGCCAGCAGTCGTCCTGATCAGCCCCAGCATTTT
d_gene: .; v_gene: TRBV7-2; j_gene: TRBJ2-5; abundance: .; CDR3aa: CASSFGSAETQYF; CDR3nt: TGTGCCAGCAGCTTCGGGTCGGCTGAGACCCAGTACTTC
d_gene: TRBD2; v_gene: TRBV9; j_gene: TRBJ2-5; abundance: .; CDR3aa: CASSLLAGQETQYF; CDR3nt: TGTGCCAGCAGCCTCCTAGCGGGACAAGAGACCCAGTACTTC
d_gene: .; v_gene: TRBV30; j_gene: TRBJ1-2; abundance: .; CDR3aa: CAWSILEGNGYTF; CDR3nt: TGTGCCTGGAGTATTTTGGAAGGGAATGGCTACACCTTC
d_gene: .; v_gene: TRBV2; j_gene: TRBJ1-1; abundance: .; CDR3aa: CASRRIQGNTEAFF; CDR3nt: TGTGCCAGCAGGCGGATACAGGGGAACACTGAAGCTTTCTTT
d_gene: .; v_gene: TRBV5-1; j_gene: TRBJ1-1; abundance: .; CDR3aa: CASSLDRSNTEAFF; CDR3nt: TGCGCCAGCAGCTTGGACAGATCGAACACTGAAGCTTTCTTT
d_gene: TRBD1; v_gene: TRBV15; j_gene: TRBJ1-4; abundance: .; CDR3aa: CATSRDGQGAQKLFF; CDR3nt: TGTGCCACCAGCAGAGATGGACAGGGGGCGCAAAAACTGTTTTTT
d_gene: TRBD2; v_gene: TRBV5-8; j_gene: TRBJ2-1; abundance: .; CDR3aa: CASSAYTRLAGEGEQFF; CDR3nt: TGTGCCAGCAGCGCTTATACTAGACTAGCGGGAGAAGGTGAGCAGTTCTTC
d_gene: .; v_gene: TRBV6-1; j_gene: TRBJ2-7; abundance: .; CDR3aa: CASSVDFYEQYF; CDR3nt: TGTGCCAGCAGTGTTGATTTTTACGAGCAGTACTTC
d_gene: .; v_gene: TRBV25-1; j_gene: TRBJ2-1; abundance: .; CDR3aa: CASSDRINEQFF; CDR3nt: TGTGCCAGCAGTGACAGAATCAATGAGCAGTTCTTC
d_gene: TRBD1; v_gene: TRBV30; j_gene: TRBJ2-2; abundance: .; CDR3aa: CAWSLGQGGTGELFF; CDR3nt: TGTGCCTGGAGTTTGGGACAGGGGGGGACCGGGGAGCTGTTTTTT
d_gene: .; v_gene: TRBV5-4; j_gene: TRBJ1-1; abundance: .; CDR3aa: CASSTSLGVGNTEAFF; CDR3nt: TGTGCCAGCAGCACCTCTCTAGGCGTTGGGAACACTGAAGCTTTCTTT
d_gene: .; v_gene: TRBV7-8; j_gene: TRBJ2-3; abundance: once; CDR3aa: CASSLAKLFDTQYF; CDR3nt: TGTGCCAGCAGCTTAGCCAAGCTTTTCGATACGCAGTATTTT
d_gene: .; v_gene: TRBV4-2; j_gene: TRBJ1-4; abundance: .; CDR3aa: CASSQSTTNEKLFF; CDR3nt: TGTGCCAGCAGCCAAAGCACAACTAATGAAAAACTGTTTTTT
d_gene: .; v_gene: TRBV7-8; j_gene: TRBJ1-5; abundance: .; CDR3aa: CASSLGQGRGAQHF; CDR3nt: TGTGCCAGCAGCTTAGGGCAGGGCCGGGGGGCCCAGCATTTT
d_gene: .; v_gene: TRBV12-5; j_gene: TRBJ1-1; abundance: .; CDR3aa: CASGLVQGAFF; CDR3nt: TGTGCTAGTGGTTTGGTACAAGGGGCTTTCTTT
d_gene: TRBD1; v_gene: TRBV15; j_gene: TRBJ1-5; abundance: .; CDR3aa: CATSRKRTGGSNQPQHF; CDR3nt: TGTGCCACCAGCAGAAAAAGAACAGGGGGTAGCAATCAGCCCCAGCATTTT
d_gene: TRBD1; v_gene: TRBV4-2; j_gene: TRBJ2-7; abundance: .; CDR3aa: CASSYTGTGTYEQYF; CDR3nt: TGTGCCAGCAGCTATACCGGGACAGGTACCTACGAGCAGTACTTC